Below are 17 T cell receptor beta chains sequenced from a single sample in a study of tumor-infiltrating lymphocytes in primary liver carcinoma. Total RNA (around 510 ng) served as template for TCR beta cDNA synthesis primed by a constant-region primer. Amplification in three nested multiplex PCR rounds with slightly modified ARM-PCR gave rise to TCR beta libraries. Amplification in the first two PCR rounds was performed using TRBV1-TRBV30 forward primers and a C-beta reverse primer for approximately 10 cycles each. A single record per CDR3 protein comes from TCRdb applying MiXCR to the multiplex PCR reads. The sample yields some 64,000 distinct CDR3 sequences, over 60% seen once. Taking about 17-32 mg of unsorted bulk tissue, the authors co-extracted RNA and DNA. The sample was liver tumor tissue from sampling region 4. Stated subset: tumor region T4, right-lateral pole. These receptors were obtained from a man between 35 and 55 years old with primary liver carcinoma and hepatitis B virus infection.

As for this clonotype: The junction differs from germline at one of its ends, possibly a read error. The V and J genes are TRBV10-3 and TRBJ1-3; TRBD1 is a possible D gene (5 bases). Germline loops: CDR1 ENHRY, CDR2 SYGVKD. The length of the CDR3 is 19 residues. The CDR3 DNA reads as TGTACCATCAGTGAGTCGGGTGTCCCCTTTAGGGGAGGAGGAAACATCATATATTTT. Protein product: CTISESGVPFRGGGNIIYF.

This clonotype was found many times. The chain has TRBV4-1 and TRBJ1-2; no clear D. The germline gives CDR1 MGHRA, CDR2 YSYEKL. Deletions cut 4 bases from V and 2 bases from J, with 14 bases between. The CDR3 spans 15 residues. The chain's CDR3 is CASSPSTGLNYGYTF. CDR3 nucleotides: TGCGCCAGCAGCCCGTCCACTGGACTCAACTATGGCTACACCTTC.

Regarding this clonotype: A read error may be the cause here, since a much bigger clone is one base away. The chain links TRBV5-5 to TRBJ2-2, with a tentative D call TRBD2 (6 bases). Trimming stripped 0 bases from V and 7 bases from J, with 10 bases between. This CDR3 has 14 amino acids. Looked up from germline, CDR1 is SGHKS and CDR2 is YYEKEE (reference sequence). CDR3 DNA: TGTGCCAGCAGCTTGGGCGGAGGGGACGGGGAGCTGTTTTTT. Residues: CASSLGGGDGELFF.

About this clonotype: Its ends do not fully match the called genes, so a read error is possible. J is TRBJ2-7 and V is TRBV5-4; 9 bases map to TRBD2. Germline V gene sequence: CDR1 SGHNT, CDR2 YYREEE (reference sequence). This CDR3 contains 15 residues. The CDR3 region is CVSTLSGTSLDEQYF. The CDR3 coding sequence is TGTGTCAGCACTCTCTCCGGGACTAGCCTTGACGAGCAGTACTTC.

Comments on this clonotype: The conserved phenylalanine or tryptophan normally closing the CDR3 is absent here, so this likely arose from a read error. The V gene is TRBV11-2, the J gene TRBJ2-1; 8 nucleotides match TRBD2. The J segment lost 9 bases and the V segment lost 5 bases, leaving 12 bases of the junction unmatched. The CDR3 has 15 residues. The germline V gene has CDR1 SGHAT and CDR2 FQNNGV. In nucleotides, the CDR3 is TGTGCCAGCAGCCCCCAGCGGGAGTGCTTGGGTGAGCAGTTCCTC. Translating gives CASSPQRECLGEQFL.

The rearrangement links TRBV11-2 to TRBJ2-1; 11 bases line up with TRBD2. The V and J ends lost 4 bases and 4 bases, in that order; junction bases with no gene match: 3. CDR3 length: 15 amino acids. In germline, CDR1 is SGHAT, CDR2 FQNNGV. CDR3 sequence: CASSCSGRGYNEQFF. CDR3 bases: TGTGCCAGCAGCTGTAGCGGGAGGGGGTACAATGAGCAGTTCTTC.

This clonotype was detected ten times or more. This chain links TRBV7-9 with TRBJ2-7, with D possibly matching TRBD1 (5 bases). The CDR3 is made up of 16 amino acids. Trimming removed 1 base at V and 1 base at J, with 14 bases between. The germline V gene encodes CDR1 SEHNR and CDR2 FQNEAQ (reference sequence). CDR3 residues: CASSLGRTTESYEQYF. The CDR3 bases are TGTGCCAGCAGCTTAGGAAGGACAACGGAATCCTACGAGCAGTACTTC.

Remarks on this clonotype: A much larger clone differs by one base, so this may be a read error. This rearrangement joins TRBV7-9 to TRBJ2-2, with D perhaps TRBD1 (6 bases). The CDR3 spans 18 residues. Germline CDR1 and CDR2: SEHNR and FQNEAQ (reference sequence). The CDR3: CTSSLPQGTGPSTGELFF. The CDR3 coding sequence is TGTACCAGCAGCTTACCCCAGGGAACAGGGCCGAGCACCGGGGAGCTGTTTTTT.

The chain has TRBV18 and TRBJ2-5, with 13 nucleotides matching TRBD2. The germline CDR1 and CDR2 sequences are KGHSH and LQKENI. The CDR3 loop spans 16 amino acids. In nucleotides, the CDR3 is TGTGCAAGCCCACTAAGGACTAGCGGGAGTGAGAAGACCCAGTACTTC. It codes for CASPLRTSGSEKTQYF.

This clonotype occurred many times. V is TRBV5-1 and J is TRBJ2-2; TRBD2 matches 8 bases. V trimming: 1 base; J trimming: 10 bases; junction bases outside the gene matches: 9. CDR1 SGHRS and CDR2 YFSETQ come from the germline V gene. The CDR3 is 15 amino acids. The CDR3 DNA is TGCGCCAGCAGCTTGACTAGCGGTGGTAGCGTGGAGCTGTTTTTT. This sequence encodes CASSLTSGGSVELFF.

The chain links TRBV29-1 to TRBJ2-5; D is undetermined. CDR3 length: 12 residues. Germline V gives CDR1 SQVTM, CDR2 ANQGSEA. Trimming took 3 bases from V and 5 from J, leaving 10 bases between them. CDR3 residues: CSVENFQETQYF. CDR3 nucleotide sequence: TGCAGCGTTGAGAACTTTCAGGAGACCCAGTACTTC.

The V call is TRBV11-2, the J call TRBJ1-2; a possible D gene is TRBD1 (5 bases). Per the germline V gene, CDR1 is SGHAT and CDR2 is FQNNGV. The CDR3 is 13 residues long. CDR3 nucleotides: TGTCCCATCAACGAACAACAGGACTATGGCTACACCTTC. Protein product: CPINEQQDYGYTF.

On this clonotype: A much larger clone is a single base away; this may be a read error. The chain joins TRBV18 to TRBJ2-1; D is possibly TRBD1 (5 bases). This CDR3 spans 15 amino acids. Germline CDR1 and CDR2: KGHSH and LQKENI. Here the CDR3 reads CASSPPSRDYNEHFF. The CDR3 coding sequence is TGTGCCAGCTCACCACCGTCCAGGGATTACAATGAGCATTTCTTC. The full variable domain, completed using reference TRBV18 and TRBJ2-1, is NAGVMQNPRHLVRRRGQEARLRCSPMKGHSHVYWYRQLPEEGLKFMVYLQKENIIDESGMPKERFSAEFPKEGPSILRIQQVVRGDSAAYFCASSPPSRDYNEHFFGPGTRLTVL.

V and J are TRBV14 and TRBJ2-5, with no clear D. The germline CDR1 and CDR2 sequences are SGHDN and FVKESK. The CDR3 length is 16 residues. Between the trimmed V and J ends, which lost 10 bases and 2 bases, there was a span of 23 bases. The DNA for the CDR3 is TGTGCCAACAACCATAGGAGCGTGAGCCCGCAAGAGACCCAGTACTTC. As protein: CANNHRSVSPQETQYF. The entire variable domain, with the rest obtained from reference TRBV14 and TRBJ2-5, is as follows: EAGVTQFPSHSVIEKGQTVTLRCDPISGHDNLYWYRRVMGKEIKFLLHFVKESKQDESGMPNNRFLAERTGGTYSTLKVQPAELEDSGVYFCANNHRSVSPQETQYFGPGTRLLVL.

Comments on this clonotype: Its ends do not fully match the called genes, so a read error is possible. The CDR3: CASSPNSDQTQHF. The CDR3 DNA reads as TGTGCCAGCAGTCCTAACAGCGATCAGACCCAGCATTTT. The chain links TRBV12-3 or TRBV12-4 to TRBJ1-5, with D hard to call. This CDR3 region has 13 residues.

A remark on this clonotype: The junction departs from germline at one end; a sequencing error may be responsible. The CDR3, as DNA: TGTGCCAGCAGTTACGGGTCTCCTCGGTACGAGCTGTACTTC. It codes for CASSYGSPRYELYF. V gene TRBV6-2 or TRBV6-3 combines with J gene TRBJ2-7; D ambiguous. The CDR3 has 14 amino acids. The germline gives CDR1 MNHEY, CDR2 SVGEGT.

This clonotype has a count of ten or more. The chain links TRBV6-2 or TRBV6-3 to TRBJ2-7; 9 positions agree with TRBD2. CDR1 is MNHEY, CDR2 SVGEGT, per germline. This CDR3 has 15 amino acids. Losses at the gene ends were 1 base for V and 3 bases for J; bases not matched to a gene: 4. The CDR3 reads CASSYWTSAIYEQYF. As DNA, the CDR3 is TGTGCCAGCAGTTACTGGACTAGCGCGATCTACGAGCAGTACTTC.